This entry lists 8 T cell receptor beta chains sequenced from one sample in a study of T cells in Graves' hyperthyroidism and ophthalmopathy. Regions amplified from RNA transcripts were the TCR beta CDR3 regions. An initial round of RT-PCR targeting the TCR CDR3 relied on the HTBI primer set. In TCRdb, the multiplex PCR reads were re-called with MiXCR into one record per CDR3 protein. The profile shows about 380,000 distinct CDR3 sequences, roughly 14% of them singletons. Sequenced: blood. These receptors were obtained from a man aged 30 to 39 with Graves' hyperthyroidism that later progressed to Graves' ophthalmopathy.

This clonotype has a count of ten or more. The J gene is TRBJ2-2, the V gene TRBV6-1; 8 bases map to TRBD1. This CDR3 contains 15 residues. The germline CDR1 and CDR2 sequences are MNHNS and SASEGT. V shed 5 bases and J 7 bases; nucleotides not matched to a gene: 9. Here the CDR3 DNA reads TGTGCCAGCAGTTACGGACAGGGCGAGGGCGGGGAGCTGTTTTTT. It is translated as CASSYGQGEGGELFF.

This sequence joins TRBV28 and TRBJ1-3; D is possibly TRBD1 (6 bases). Trimming shortened V by 5 bases and J by 4 bases, and 18 bases separated the two germline ends. In germline, CDR1 is MDHEN, CDR2 SYDVKM. The CDR3 extends over 16 amino acids. The CDR3 sequence: CASSDRGQISGNTIYF. CDR3 sequence (DNA): TGTGCCAGCAGTGACCGAGGACAGATTTCAGGAAACACCATATATTTT.

Turning to this clonotype: One base away lies a much larger clone, so this may be a sequencing read error. The gene calls are TRBV19 and TRBJ1-1, with 7 bases that match TRBD1. This CDR3 is built from 15 residues. Germline V gives CDR1 LNHDA, CDR2 SQIVND (reference sequence). CDR3 coding DNA: TGTACCAGTAGTATCACGTACAGGGGTAACACTGAAGCTTTCTTT. This sequence encodes CTSSITYRGNTEAFF.

This clonotype was counted only a few times. The genes are TRBV20-1 and TRBJ2-7; TRBD1 might be the D (5 bases). Germline V gives CDR1 DFQATT, CDR2 SNEGSKA (reference sequence). The V end was cut by 5 bases, the J end by 0 bases, with 14 bases between. There are 14 residues in the CDR3. CDR3 bases: TGCAGTGCTGAAGGCTTCCAGGGCTCCTACGAGCAGTACTTC. Encoded protein: CSAEGFQGSYEQYF.

The table lists this clonotype with a few counts. This sequence joins TRBV4-1 and TRBJ2-5; 12 bases are a match to TRBD2. CDR1 MGHRA and CDR2 YSYEKL come from the germline V gene. With V trimmed by 6 bases and J by 3 bases, 8 bases remained unmatched. This CDR3 is built from 16 residues. Here the CDR3 reads CASSLSWTSGKETQYF. CDR3 sequence (DNA): TGCGCCAGCAGTCTCTCCTGGACTAGCGGGAAAGAGACCCAGTACTTC.

The V call is TRBV6-5, the J call TRBJ2-1; D not resolved. The V gene's germline CDR1 is MNHEY and CDR2 SVGAGI. With 4 bases removed from V and 2 bases from J, the gap between germline ends came to 6 bases. CDR3 length: 13 amino acids. CDR3 region: CASSFTPYNEQFF. The CDR3 region has the DNA TGTGCCAGCAGTTTCACGCCCTACAATGAGCAGTTCTTC.

This clonotype was counted at least ten times. The chain couples TRBV6-5 to TRBJ2-7, with 10 bases lining up with TRBD2. CDR1 and CDR2 from the germline V gene are MNHEY and SVGAGI. The CDR3 runs 16 residues. Trimming at V came to 2 bases and at J to 2 bases, leaving 6 bases not matched to a gene. The CDR3 protein is CASSYALAGAPYEQYF. The CDR3 DNA sequence: TGTGCCAGCAGTTACGCTCTAGCGGGGGCTCCCTACGAGCAGTACTTC.

This clonotype has a count of ten or more. The rearrangement links TRBV28 to TRBJ2-3, with no clear D. The CDR3 contains 11 residues. Trimming took 6 bases from V and 4 from J, leaving 5 bases between them. Germline V gene lookup returns CDR1 MDHEN and CDR2 SYDVKM. The CDR3 sequence: CASSRSDTQYF. In DNA form, the CDR3 reads TGTGCCAGCAGCCGCTCAGATACGCAGTATTTT.